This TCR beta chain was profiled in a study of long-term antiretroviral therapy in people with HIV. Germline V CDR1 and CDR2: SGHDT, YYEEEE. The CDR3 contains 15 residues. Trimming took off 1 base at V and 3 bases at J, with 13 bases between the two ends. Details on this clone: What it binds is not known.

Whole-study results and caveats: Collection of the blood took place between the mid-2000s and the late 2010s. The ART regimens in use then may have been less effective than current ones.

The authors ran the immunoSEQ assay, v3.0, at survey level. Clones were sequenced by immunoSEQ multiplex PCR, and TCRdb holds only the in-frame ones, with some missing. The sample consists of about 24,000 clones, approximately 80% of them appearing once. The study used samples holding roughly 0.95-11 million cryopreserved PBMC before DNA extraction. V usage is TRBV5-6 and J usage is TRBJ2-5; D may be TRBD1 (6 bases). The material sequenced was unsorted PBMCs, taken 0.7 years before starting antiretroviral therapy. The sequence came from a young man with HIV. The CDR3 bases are TGTGCCAGCAGCTTGCTTGGCAGGGGAGAAGAGACCCAGTACTTC. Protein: CASSLLGRGEETQYF.